The 11 T cell receptor beta chains below come from one sample, sequenced in a study of T cells in women clearing cervical HPV infection (dated by TCRdb to about 2018). The library was obtained by the immunoSEQ multiplex PCR assay. Entries here come from immuneACCESS through TCRdb and include only in-frame sequences with V and J called. Some clones fail to appear in such tables; in the studies checked, an unresolved V gene covers under half of the shortfall, and the cause of the remainder is unknown. The sample's table lists a count of more than 45,000 clones. The top ten hold roughly 1.5% of the sample. What was sequenced was blood buffy coat. Receptors were obtained from a woman between 18 and 70 years old with a cervical HPV16 infection that either progressed to CIN3+ or cleared (not recorded which).

Turning to this clone: The CDR3 end is not reached by the read, which stops 3 residues before it; the germline J gene fills it in. This chain connects TRBV29-1 to TRBJ1-1, with D unclear. The CDR3 runs to 14 residues. CDR1 is SQVTM, CDR2 ANQGSEA, per germline. V was cut by 2 bases and J by 1 base, with 11 bases left in between. The CDR3 region is CSVELRARNTEAFF. CDR3 DNA, as far as it was read: TGCAGCGTTGAACTGCGGGCGCGGAACACTGAA.

Concerning this clone itself: Read sequence stops 3 residues before the CDR3 end, and the germline J gene provides the missing end. The chain uses TRBV20-1 and TRBJ2-1; D possibly corresponds to TRBD2 (5 bases). Trimming took 0 bases from V and 8 from J, leaving 20 bases between them. This CDR3 comprises 16 residues. Per germline, CDR1 DFQATT and CDR2 SNEGSKA (reference sequence). The CDR3 spells CSARDQTSGGWYEQFF. The DNA read from the CDR3 is TGCAGTGCTAGAGATCAGACGTCAGGAGGTTGGTATGAG.

Notes on this clone: The CDR3 extends 3 residues past the end of the read, so its final part is completed from the germline J gene. The V call is TRBV5-4, the J call TRBJ1-3, with TRBD1 identical over 10 bases. V shed 4 bases and J 8 bases; nucleotides not matched to a gene: 3. Germline V gene lookup returns CDR1 SGHNT and CDR2 YYREEE (reference sequence). CDR3 length equals 13 residues. CDR3 protein: CASSPGQGDTIYF. CDR3 bases read: TGTGCCAGCAGCCCTGGACAGGGGGACACC.

About this clone: The read ends 3 residues before the CDR3 terminus; that terminus is restored from the germline J gene. This chain uses TRBV14 with TRBJ2-7, with 8 bases aligning to TRBD1. With V trimmed by 4 bases and J by 2 bases, 4 bases remained unmatched. The V gene's germline CDR1 is SGHDN and CDR2 FVKESK. The CDR3 contains 14 residues. The sequenced CDR3 bases are TGTGCCAGCAGCCGGGACAGGTTAGCCTACGAG. Its translation is CASSRDRLAYE. The entire CDR3 reads CASSRDRLAYEQYF. Full variable domain (rest looked up from reference TRBV14 and TRBJ2-7): EAGVTQFPSHSVIEKGQTVTLRCDPISGHDNLYWYRRVMGKEIKFLLHFVKESKQDESGMPNNRFLAERTGGTYSTLKVQPAELEDSGVYFCASSRDRLAYEQYFGPGTRLTVT.

About this clone: The CDR3 is cut off 3 residues early in the read; its end comes from the germline J gene. This chain joins TRBV5-1 and TRBJ2-7, with 12 bases lining up with TRBD2. Germline-derived CDR1 and CDR2 are SGHRS and YFSETQ. This CDR3 has 15 residues. Germline trimming cut 4 bases from V and 5 bases from J; bases unmatched to any gene: 7. The CDR3 sequence: CASSAATSGRHEQYF. CDR3 bases read: TGCGCCAGCAGCGCGGCGACTAGCGGGAGACACGAG.

Comment on this clone: The read halts 3 residues ahead of the CDR3 end, with the missing end drawn from the germline J gene. V usage is TRBV6-1 and J usage is TRBJ2-7, with 12 nucleotides matching TRBD2. V was pared by 4 bases and J by 1 base, with 2 bases of the junction left unmatched. Germline loops: CDR1 MNHNS, CDR2 SASEGT. This CDR3 spans 15 amino acids. Here the CDR3 reads CASSGLAGGSYEQYF. Incomplete CDR3 DNA: TGTGCCAGCAGTGGGCTAGCGGGGGGGTCCTACGAG.

Points on this clone: The read terminates 3 residues before the CDR3 end, so the remaining end is supplied by the germline J gene. This sequence joins TRBV10-3 and TRBJ2-5; TRBD2 agrees at 8 bases. Trimming cost V 3 bases and J 1 base; bases outside gene matches: 10. Germline CDR1 reads ENHRY; CDR2 reads SYGVKD. The CDR3 runs 17 residues. CDR3 sequence reads: CAISDSGGGRFQETQYF. The CDR3 bases that were read are TGTGCCATCAGTGATTCGGGCGGGGGGCGATTCCAAGAGACC.

Note on this clone: From the germline J gene comes the end of the CDR3, since the read stops 3 residues before it. V gene TRBV2 combines with J gene TRBJ2-2, with 16 bases lining up with TRBD2. V lost 10 bases and J lost 5; bases outside the gene matches: 10. CDR1 and CDR2 (germline): SNHLY, FYNNEI. This CDR3 region has 17 residues. This CDR3 reads CATHGTSGRAYTGELFF. The DNA read from the CDR3 is TGTGCCACCCACGGGACTAGCGGGAGGGCCTATACCGGGGAG.

Concerning this clone itself: The CDR3 end falls 3 residues outside the read, so it is completed with the germline J gene. V is TRBV5-1 and J is TRBJ2-5; TRBD2 aligns across 12 bases. Germline lookup yields CDR1 SGHRS and CDR2 YFSETQ. The CDR3 spans 16 residues. V was pared by 5 bases and J by 1 base, with 6 bases of the junction left unmatched. The chain's CDR3 is CASSMGLAGLQETQYF. Partial CDR3 DNA: TGCGCCAGCAGTATGGGACTAGCGGGCCTCCAAGAGACC.

Points on this clone: The sequence runs out 3 residues before the end of the CDR3; the remainder is reconstructed from the germline J gene. This rearrangement joins TRBV13 to TRBJ2-3; 14 bases fit TRBD2. The CDR3 loop spans 17 amino acids. Germline V gives CDR1 PRHDT, CDR2 FYEKMQ (reference sequence). Unmatched junction bases numbered 5, after V lost 3 bases and J lost 3 bases. The sequenced CDR3 bases are TGTGCCAGCAGCTTGGTGGGACTAGCGGGAGAAACAGATACG. Protein product: CASSLVGLAGETDT. The CDR3, in full, reads CASSLVGLAGETDTQYF. The full variable domain, rest sourced from reference TRBV13 and TRBJ2-3, is AAGVIQSPRHLIKEKRETATLKCYPIPRHDTVYWYQQGPGQDPQFLISFYEKMQSDKGSIPDRFSAQQFSDYHSELNMSSLELGDSALYFCASSLVGLAGETDTQYFGPGTRLTVL.

Concerning this clone itself: Read sequence stops 3 residues before the CDR3 end, and the germline J gene provides the missing end. This chain connects TRBV28 to TRBJ2-3; a weak D match, TRBD2 (6 bases). V gave up 5 bases and J gave up 1 base, with 10 bases separating them. CDR3 length: 14 amino acids. Germline V gene data show CDR1 as MDHEN and CDR2 as SYDVKM. CDR3 region: CASSGGFRTDTQYF. Incomplete CDR3 DNA: TGTGCCAGCAGTGGGGGGTTCCGCACAGATACG.